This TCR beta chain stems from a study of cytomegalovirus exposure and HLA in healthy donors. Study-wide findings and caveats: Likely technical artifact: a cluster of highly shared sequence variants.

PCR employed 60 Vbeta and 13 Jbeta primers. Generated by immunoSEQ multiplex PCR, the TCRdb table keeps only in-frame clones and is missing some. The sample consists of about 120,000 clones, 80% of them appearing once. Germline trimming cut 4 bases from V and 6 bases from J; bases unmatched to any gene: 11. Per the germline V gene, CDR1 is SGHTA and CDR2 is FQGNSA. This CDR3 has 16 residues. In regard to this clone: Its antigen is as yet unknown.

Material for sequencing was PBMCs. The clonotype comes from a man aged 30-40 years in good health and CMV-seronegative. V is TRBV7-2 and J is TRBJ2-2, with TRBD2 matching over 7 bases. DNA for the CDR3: TGTGCCAGCAGCTCGAGACTAGCCGCATTCGCCGGGGAGCTGTTTTTT. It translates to CASSSRLAAFAGELFF. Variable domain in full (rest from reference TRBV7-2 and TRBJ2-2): GAGVSQSPSNKVTEKGKDVELRCDPISGHTALYWYRQSLGQGLEFLIYFQGNSAPDKSGLPSDRFSAERTGGSVSTLTIQRTQQEDSAVYLCASSSRLAAFAGELFFGEGSRLTVL.